One T cell receptor beta chain is described in this entry. Its matching antigen is unknown. Data came from immunoSEQ multiplex PCR; TCRdb stores just in-frame clones and leaves some out. The sample has tens of thousands of clones; around 88% are singletons. This sample was taken from a study of T cell responses to AZD1222 COVID-19 vaccine. General study results and limits: Nearly half of spike-specific TCRs reportedly target unmutated variant regions.

Material: peripheral blood, obtained 28 days after the second dose of the MenACWY control vaccine. The clonotype originates from an adult who received the MenACWY meningococcal vaccine as a control.

CDR3 region: CASSIHTDTQYF. CDR3 nucleotides: TGTGCCAGCAGTATACACACAGATACGCAGTATTTT. The chain has TRBV12-3 or TRBV12-4 and TRBJ2-3; no firm D call. Between the trimmed V and J ends, which lost 5 bases and 2 bases, there was a span of 5 bases. The CDR3 is 12 amino acids.